Each of the 13 T cell receptor beta chains below was sequenced from the same sample in a study of Ad26.COV2.S vaccination and SARS-CoV-2 variants. Data came from immunoSEQ multiplex PCR; TCRdb stores just in-frame clones and leaves some out. Among around 450,000 clones listed, 80% to 90% were seen once. Treatment specified: about 20 received Ad26.COV2.S at low or high dose, single or two shots; 5 received placebo; per-sample allocation not given. Sampling happened 63 days after the first vaccine or placebo injection. Here the sequenced sample was peripheral blood, taken in a trial of Ad26.COV2.S vaccine versus placebo. The receptors derive from a person between 18 and 65 years old who received the Ad26.COV2.S COVID-19 vaccine or a placebo.

The CDR3 DNA reads as TGTGCCAGCAGCAAGGACCGGGACAGCCCCCAAGAGACCCAGTACTTC. This translates into CASSKDRDSPQETQYF. The rearrangement uses TRBV21-1 and TRBJ2-5; the table's D call of TRBD1 was not tested on the DNA. TRBV21-1 is recorded as a pseudogene. The CDR3 is made up of 16 amino acids.

The rearrangement uses TRBV4-1 and TRBJ1-1; D possibly corresponds to TRBD1 (5 bases). Germline-derived CDR1 and CDR2 are MGHRA and YSYEKL. Trimming shortened V by 0 bases and J by 10 bases, and 9 bases separated the two germline ends. The CDR3 is made up of 12 amino acids. This CDR3 is CASSQDSGVAFF. Written as DNA, the CDR3 is TGCGCCAGCAGCCAAGATTCGGGGGTAGCTTTCTTT.

This clone was observed a handful of times. The CDR3 region has the DNA TGTGCCATCAGTGAGTCTAGGGTCGGCACAGATACGCAGTATTTT. Its translation: CAISESRVGTDTQYF. The gene calls are TRBV10-3 and TRBJ2-3; D unclear. Deletions cut 0 bases from V and 1 base from J, with 8 bases between. Germline CDR1 ENHRY, CDR2 SYGVKD. CDR3 size: 15 residues.

This chain connects TRBV7-2 to TRBJ2-7; 7 nucleotides agree with TRBD1. CDR3 size: 15 residues. Trimming removed 8 bases from V and 2 bases from J; junction bases left unmatched: 12. CDR1 is SGHTA and CDR2 is FQGNSA in the germline V gene. CDR3 amino acids: CASAQGTARTYEQYF. The CDR3 region has the DNA TGTGCCAGCGCTCAGGGGACAGCGCGCACCTACGAGCAGTACTTC.

Comment on this clone: Sequence at one end of the junction differs from germline and may be a read error. The chain carries TRBV27 and TRBJ1-2; D call uncertain. The CDR3 has 14 amino acids. CDR1 and CDR2 (germline): MNHEY, SMNVEV (reference sequence). CDR3 residues: CASRLSGGNYGYTF. The CDR3 nucleotides read TGTGCCAGCAGGTTATCAGGAGGAAACTATGGCTACACCTTC.

CDR3: CASSAGPTYNEQFF. CDR3 DNA sequence: TGTGCCAGCTCAGCCGGGCCTACCTACAATGAGCAGTTCTTC. This chain uses TRBV18 with TRBJ2-1; D gene ambiguous. Per the germline V gene, CDR1 is KGHSH and CDR2 is LQKENI. V lost 5 bases and J lost 2, with 10 bases in between. This CDR3 comprises 14 residues.

V is TRBV6-5 and J is TRBJ1-5; 7 bases line up with TRBD1. The ends lost 6 bases at V and 3 bases at J; junction bases unmatched: 5. The length of the CDR3 is 14 residues. Per the germline V gene, CDR1 is MNHEY and CDR2 is SVGAGI. The CDR3 loop is CASRSGQPNQPQHF. DNA of the CDR3: TGTGCCAGCAGGTCGGGACAGCCCAATCAGCCCCAGCATTTT.

The gene calls are TRBV21-1 and TRBJ2-1. TRBV21-1 has pseudogene status. This CDR3 has 16 residues. CDR3 sequence: CASSKWPRGPYNEQFF. Written as DNA, the CDR3 is TGTGCCAGCAGCAAATGGCCCCGGGGGCCCTACAATGAGCAGTTCTTC.

The chain recombines TRBV7-2 with TRBJ2-3; 10 bases fit TRBD2. The CDR3 is 15 residues long. The germline V gene encodes CDR1 SGHTA and CDR2 FQGNSA. Trimming removed 2 bases from V and 2 bases from J; junction bases left unmatched: 1. For the CDR3, the DNA is TGTGCCAGCAGCTTACTAGCGGGGGACACAGATACGCAGTATTTT. Encoded protein: CASSLLAGDTDTQYF.

The V gene is TRBV7-2, the J gene TRBJ2-3, with TRBD2 as a possible D gene (6 bases). CDR1 is SGHTA, CDR2 FQGNSA, per germline. Deletions cut 0 bases from V and 2 bases from J, with 15 bases between. The CDR3 covers 17 residues. The CDR3 DNA is TGTGCCAGCAGCTTAGCGCGAGGCGGGGTGTCCACAGATACGCAGTATTTT. Translating it yields CASSLARGGVSTDTQYF.

CDR3 sequence (DNA): TGTGCCAGCCGTAAAGGGCAGGGACTCCCCCGACTGTTTTTT. Protein product: CASRKGQGLPRLFF. The V gene is TRBV6-6, the J gene TRBJ1-4; tentatively, D is TRBD1 (5 bases). V lost 8 bases, J lost 13 bases, and 23 bases lay in between. This CDR3 region has 14 residues. CDR1 MNHNY and CDR2 SVGAGI come from the germline V gene (reference sequence).

The table lists this clone with a count of one. The chain uses TRBV7-9 and TRBJ1-1; 7 bases are a match to TRBD1. The germline V gene has CDR1 SEHNR and CDR2 FQNEAQ (reference sequence). The J segment lost 10 bases and the V segment lost 5 bases, leaving 10 bases of the junction unmatched. The CDR3 totals 13 residues. The CDR3 region has the DNA TGTGCCAGCAGCCAAAGTCCGGGACAGAGAGCTTTCTTT. Translated: CASSQSPGQRAFF. The variable domain in full, with the rest retrieved from reference TRBV7-9 and TRBJ1-1, is DTGVSQNPRHKITKRGQNVTFRCDPISEHNRLYWYRQTLGQGPEFLTYFQNEAQLEKSRLLSDRFSAERPKGSFSTLEIQRTEQGDSAMYLCASSQSPGQRAFFGQGTRLTVV.

The chain employs TRBV7-9 and TRBJ2-3; TRBD2 might be the D (6 bases). Per the germline V gene, CDR1 is SEHNR and CDR2 is FQNEAQ (reference sequence). The CDR3 is 12 amino acids. V was trimmed by 1 base and J by 14 bases, leaving 13 bases between them. The DNA for the CDR3 is TGTGCCAGCAGCTTAGAGTCAACCGGGGGGTATTTT. This sequence encodes CASSLESTGGYF.